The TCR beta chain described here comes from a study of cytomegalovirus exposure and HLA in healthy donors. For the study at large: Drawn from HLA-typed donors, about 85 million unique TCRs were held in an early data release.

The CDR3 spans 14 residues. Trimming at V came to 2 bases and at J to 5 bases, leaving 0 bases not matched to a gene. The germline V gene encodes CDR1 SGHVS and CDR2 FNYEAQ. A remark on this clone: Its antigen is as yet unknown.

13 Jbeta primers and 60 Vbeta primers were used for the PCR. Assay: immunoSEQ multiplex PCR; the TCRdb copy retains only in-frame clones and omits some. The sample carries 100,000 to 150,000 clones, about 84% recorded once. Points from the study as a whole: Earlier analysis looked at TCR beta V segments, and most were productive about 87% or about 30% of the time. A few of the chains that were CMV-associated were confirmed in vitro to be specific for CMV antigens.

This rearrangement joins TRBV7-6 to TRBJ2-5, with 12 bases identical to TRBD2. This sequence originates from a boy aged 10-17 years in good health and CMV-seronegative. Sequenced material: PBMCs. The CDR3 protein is CASSLLAGGETQYF. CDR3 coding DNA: TGTGCCAGCAGCTTACTAGCGGGAGGGGAGACCCAGTACTTC.